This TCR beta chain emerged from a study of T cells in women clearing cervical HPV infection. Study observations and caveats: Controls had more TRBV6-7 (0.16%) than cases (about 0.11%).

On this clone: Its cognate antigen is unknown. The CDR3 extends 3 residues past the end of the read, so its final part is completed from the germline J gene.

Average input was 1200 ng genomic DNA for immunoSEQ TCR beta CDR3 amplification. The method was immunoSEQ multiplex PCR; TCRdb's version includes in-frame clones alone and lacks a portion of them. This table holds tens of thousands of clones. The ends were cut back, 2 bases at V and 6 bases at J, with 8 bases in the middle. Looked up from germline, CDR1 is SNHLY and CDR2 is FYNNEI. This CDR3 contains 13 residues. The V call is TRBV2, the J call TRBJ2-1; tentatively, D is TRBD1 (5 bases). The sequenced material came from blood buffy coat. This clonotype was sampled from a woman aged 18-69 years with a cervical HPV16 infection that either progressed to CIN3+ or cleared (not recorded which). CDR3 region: CASSELGLNEQFF. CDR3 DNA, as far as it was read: TGTGCCAGCAGTGAATTGGGGCTCAATGAG.